One and the same sample provided the 8 T cell receptor beta chains below, sequenced in a study of T-cell memory formation after mild COVID-19. TCRdb reprocessed the 5' RACE reads with MiXCR, giving one entry per CDR3 protein. The repertoire includes 170,000 or so distinct CDR3 sequences, roughly 23% of them detected once, and around 23% sits in the top ten. The sequenced sample consisted of PBMCs or a T cell subset sorted from them (not recorded which). Receptor source: an adult woman who had mild COVID-19 (a few samples of this study predate the infection). Cell type and time point are not known.

The chain is built from TRBV15 and TRBJ2-2, with D unclear. Deletions cut 1 base from V and 7 bases from J, with 7 bases between. The CDR3 totals 13 residues. In germline, CDR1 is LNHNV, CDR2 YYDKDF (reference sequence). CDR3 nucleotides: TGTGCCACCAGCAGAGCCCTTGTCGGGGAGCTGTTTTTT. This encodes CATSRALVGELFF.

The CDR3 bases are TGTGCCAGCAGCGTAGGGGGTACTTCCCGGGGTTATGAGCAGTTCTTC. Translated, it gives CASSVGGTSRGYEQFF. The rearrangement uses TRBV9 and TRBJ2-1, with D possibly matching TRBD2 (5 bases). The V gene's germline CDR1 is SGDLS and CDR2 YYNGEE. The ends were cut back, 0 bases at V and 8 bases at J, with 18 bases in the middle. This CDR3 contains 16 residues.

This clonotype was counted a few times. V gene TRBV7-8 combines with J gene TRBJ2-1; 8 bases align to TRBD2. Germline-derived CDR1 and CDR2 are SGHVS and FQNEAQ. This CDR3 has 14 amino acids. Trimming cost V 5 bases and J 7 bases; bases outside gene matches: 7. The CDR3, as DNA: TGTGCCAGCAGCCCCGGGACTAGGGGGAATGAGCAGTTCTTC. This translates into CASSPGTRGNEQFF.

About this clonotype itself: At one of its ends the junction is not consistent with the germline gene, which may arise from a read error. This chain uses TRBV7-9 with TRBJ1-1; D unresolved. Per the germline V gene, CDR1 is SEHNR and CDR2 is FQNEAQ (reference sequence). The CDR3 consists of 13 residues. In DNA, the CDR3 is TGTGCCAGCAGCTTAGGTAGGGTTCCTGAGGCTTTCTTT. Translating gives CASSLGRVPEAFF.

The rearrangement uses TRBV7-9 and TRBJ1-1; unclear D gene. Germline CDR1 and CDR2: SEHNR and FQNEAQ (reference sequence). The CDR3 is 15 amino acids. Trimming shortened V by 2 bases and J by 0 bases, and 10 bases separated the two germline ends. CDR3 sequence reads: CASSLLTGMNTEAFF. The CDR3 bases are TGTGCCAGCAGCTTACTGACGGGGATGAACACTGAAGCTTTCTTT.

This clonotype came up a few times. CDR3 nucleotides: TGCGCCAGCAGCTTTTCATCGGGGGAGCAGTACTTC. This translates into CASSFSSGEQYF. The chain links TRBV5-1 to TRBJ2-7, with D possibly matching TRBD2 (5 bases). The CDR3 consists of 12 residues. CDR1 is SGHRS, CDR2 YFSETQ, per germline. V dropped 2 bases and J dropped 7 bases, with 10 bases sitting between them.

This clonotype was seen a few times. V gene TRBV20-1 combines with J gene TRBJ2-1; no reliable D call. The CDR3 is made up of 10 amino acids. Germline-derived CDR1 and CDR2 are DFQATT and SNEGSKA (reference sequence). V was pared by 5 bases and J by 5 bases, with 4 bases between. DNA of the CDR3: TGCAGTGCTCTCGACAATGAGCAGTTCTTC. The encoded protein is CSALDNEQFF.

This clonotype was recorded a few times. The J gene is TRBJ1-6, the V gene TRBV19; D remains ambiguous. The CDR3 has 14 residues. V gave up 6 bases and J gave up 0 bases, with 6 bases separating them. Germline V gives CDR1 LNHDA, CDR2 SQIVND (reference sequence). CDR3 protein: CASSLSSYNSPLHF. The CDR3 region has the DNA TGTGCCAGTAGCTTGAGCTCCTATAATTCACCCCTCCACTTT.